These 23 T cell receptor beta chains were sequenced from one sample in a study of T cell responses to AZD1222 COVID-19 vaccine. Produced via immunoSEQ multiplex PCR; TCRdb's table is partial and in-frame only. The profile shows 150,000 or so clones, around 85% of them singletons. Material: peripheral blood, obtained on day 0 of MenACWY control vaccination. Receptors originate from an adult in good health.

CDR3 sequence (DNA): TGTGCCAGCAGCTTAGACAGGGGGCCAAATCCCAATCAGCCCCAGCATTTT. Translation gives CASSLDRGPNPNQPQHF. The rearrangement links TRBV7-6 to TRBJ1-5; 9 nucleotides agree with TRBD1. The CDR3 spans 17 residues. Trimming took 1 base from V and 3 from J; bases not matched to a gene: 7. Germline assignment: CDR1 SGHVS and CDR2 FNYEAQ.

For the CDR3, the DNA is TGTGCCAGCACCCCCCGGGCTCACAGCCAAGAGACCCAGTACTTC. This gives the protein CASTPRAHSQETQYF. The rearrangement links TRBV6-5 to TRBJ2-5, with D uncertain. Germline CDR1 reads MNHEY; CDR2 reads SVGAGI. Trimming removed 7 bases from V and 1 base from J, with 16 bases in between. There are 15 residues in the CDR3.

V and J are TRBV7-8 and TRBJ2-7, with D maybe TRBD1 (6 bases). Germline V gene lookup returns CDR1 SGHVS and CDR2 FQNEAQ. Deletions cut 5 bases from V and 6 bases from J, with 11 bases between. The CDR3 has 12 amino acids. This CDR3 reads CASSINRAEQYF. The CDR3 bases are TGTGCCAGCAGCATTAACAGGGCCGAGCAGTACTTC.

V is TRBV11-2 and J is TRBJ2-1; 8 positions match TRBD2. Germline V gene sequence: CDR1 SGHAT, CDR2 FQNNGV. With 5 bases clipped from V and 4 bases from J, the junction kept 10 bases outside the gene matches. This CDR3 contains 16 residues. DNA for the CDR3: TGTGCCAGCAGCCGGGGGGGGAATGAGAATTACAATGAGCAGTTCTTC. Translation: CASSRGGNENYNEQFF. Based on the CDR3 plus reference TRBV11-2 and TRBJ2-1, the full variable domain is EAGVAQSPRYKIIEKRQSVAFWCNPISGHATLYWYQQILGQGPKLLIQFQNNGVVDDSQLPKDRFSAERLKGVDSTLKIQPAKLEDSAVYLCASSRGGNENYNEQFFGPGTRLTVL.

The sample holds one count of this clone. V usage is TRBV7-2 and J usage is TRBJ2-3, with D hard to call. Germline V gene lookup returns CDR1 SGHTA and CDR2 FQGNSA. V dropped 0 bases and J dropped 6 bases, with 7 bases sitting between them. The CDR3 runs to 13 residues. CDR3 sequence (DNA): TGTGCCAGCAGCTTAGCGGGTCCCGATACGCAGTATTTT. This codes for CASSLAGPDTQYF.

This chain connects TRBV9 to TRBJ2-3, with a weak D call TRBD1 (5 bases). Trimming pared 4 bases from V and 4 bases from J, leaving 10 bases between. Germline CDR1 reads SGDLS; CDR2 reads YYNGEE. The CDR3 contains 13 residues. DNA of the CDR3: TGTGCCAGCAGCCTCAGGGTTGCAGATACGCAGTATTTT. Amino acid sequence: CASSLRVADTQYF.

The rearrangement uses TRBV4-2 and TRBJ1-5, with a possible D match to TRBD1 (6 bases). Trimming stripped 0 bases from V and 3 bases from J, with 15 bases between. The germline gives CDR1 LGHNA, CDR2 YNFKEQ. The CDR3 sequence is 17 residues long. The CDR3 coding sequence is TGTGCCAGCAGCCAAGAGGGCCGGGGGCAGTTCAATCAGCCCCAGCATTTT. Translated, it gives CASSQEGRGQFNQPQHF.

This chain connects TRBV20-1 to TRBJ1-1, with unresolved D. Trimming cost V 3 bases and J 9 bases, with 8 bases left between them. This CDR3 has 10 residues. Germline loops: CDR1 DFQATT, CDR2 SNEGSKA (reference sequence). The CDR3 region is CSASRGQAFF. CDR3 DNA: TGCAGTGCTAGTCGGGGTCAAGCTTTCTTT.

This clone occurred a few times. The chain recombines TRBV18 with TRBJ2-2; no reliable D call. Trimming cost V 2 bases and J 4 bases, with 5 bases left between them. From germline, CDR1 is KGHSH and CDR2 LQKENI. The CDR3 covers 13 residues. This chain's CDR3 is CASSPTATGELFF. DNA of the CDR3: TGTGCCAGCTCACCAACAGCCACCGGGGAGCTGTTTTTT.

The chain joins TRBV29-1 to TRBJ2-2, with 8 bases identical to TRBD1. V was pared by 7 bases and J by 2 bases, with 12 bases of the junction left unmatched. Germline CDR1 is SQVTM and CDR2 is ANQGSEA. This CDR3 is 16 amino acids long. This CDR3 is CSGRHLDRGNTGELFF. In DNA, the CDR3 is TGCAGCGGCAGACACCTTGACAGGGGTAACACCGGGGAGCTGTTTTTT.

This clone was detected only a few times. This chain connects TRBV4-1 to TRBJ1-1; 7 bases match TRBD1. Losses at the gene ends were 4 bases for V and 0 bases for J; bases not matched to a gene: 8. The CDR3 consists of 16 residues. Looked up from germline, CDR1 is MGHRA and CDR2 is YSYEKL. The CDR3 DNA reads TGCGCCAGCAGCCTAATCACACAGGGGATGAACACTGAAGCTTTCTTT. Its translation is CASSLITQGMNTEAFF.

The gene calls are TRBV12-3 or TRBV12-4 and TRBJ1-1; no firm D call. This CDR3 comprises 13 residues. V dropped 0 bases and J dropped 7 bases, with 9 bases sitting between them. Here the CDR3 reads CASSLAWQNEAFF. The DNA for the CDR3 is TGTGCCAGCAGTTTAGCTTGGCAGAATGAAGCTTTCTTT.

The V gene is TRBV5-1, the J gene TRBJ2-7, with 11 bases lining up with TRBD1. Germline V lookup: CDR1 SGHRS, CDR2 YFSETQ. The CDR3 is made up of 18 amino acids. J lost 3 bases, V lost 3 bases, and 14 bases had no gene match. Here the CDR3 reads CASSSPSPGQGVFYEQYF. CDR3 bases: TGCGCCAGCAGCTCCCCCTCTCCGGGACAGGGGGTTTTCTACGAGCAGTACTTC.

The J gene is TRBJ2-3, the V gene TRBV10-3; TRBD2 might be the D (7 bases). Germline lookup yields CDR1 ENHRY and CDR2 SYGVKD. Trimming left V 6 bases short and J 3 bases short, with 16 bases between. This CDR3 is 15 amino acids long. Written as DNA, the CDR3 is TGTGCCATCAGGGATGGGGGGGGCAGTACAGATACGCAGTATTTT. This sequence encodes CAIRDGGGSTDTQYF.

V and J are TRBV1 and TRBJ2-3; TRBD1 is the table's D call, not checked against the DNA. TRBV1 is a pseudogene segment. This CDR3 is 18 amino acids long. CDR3 DNA: TGCACCAGCAGCCAAGGGCCGGGGACAGGGTCTAGCACAGATACGCAGTATTTT. Amino acids: CTSSQGPGTGSSTDTQYF.

This clone was detected only a few times. The chain employs TRBV2 and TRBJ2-3, with 8 bases matching TRBD2. The CDR3 runs to 16 residues. Per the germline V gene, CDR1 is SNHLY and CDR2 is FYNNEI. V dropped 6 bases and J dropped 4; count of bases not matched to a gene: 12. This CDR3 reads CASRGVGRGDSDTQYF. DNA of the CDR3: TGTGCCAGCAGGGGTGTTGGGCGGGGGGACTCAGATACGCAGTATTTT.

This chain uses TRBV18 with TRBJ2-6, with D uncertain. Trimming removed 3 bases from V and 0 bases from J, with 6 bases in between. This CDR3 is built from 15 residues. Germline V lookup: CDR1 KGHSH, CDR2 LQKENI. The CDR3 sequence is CASSPDLSGANVLTF. DNA for the CDR3: TGTGCCAGCTCACCGGATCTCTCTGGGGCCAACGTCCTGACTTTC.

V usage is TRBV4-3 and J usage is TRBJ2-6, with TRBD1 as a possible D gene (6 bases). The CDR3 is made up of 15 amino acids. V was clipped by 0 bases and J by 16 bases, with 19 bases between them. Germline CDR1 and CDR2: LGHNA and YSLEER. CDR3 coding DNA: TGCGCCAGCAGCCAAGATCAGAGACAGGACAACCCTCTGACTTTC. The encoded protein is CASSQDQRQDNPLTF.

The rearrangement joins TRBV6-4 to TRBJ1-6; D is perhaps TRBD1 (6 bases). V was trimmed by 0 bases and J by 9 bases, leaving 9 bases between them. This CDR3 is built from 14 residues. CDR1 and CDR2 from the germline V gene are MRHNA and SNTAGT. The CDR3 DNA is TGTGCCAGCAGTGACTCGAACAGGGCTTCACCCCTCCACTTT. Amino acids: CASSDSNRASPLHF.

This chain connects TRBV28 to TRBJ2-1; 9 bases map to TRBD1. Germline CDR1 reads MDHEN; CDR2 reads SYDVKM. The CDR3 sequence is 20 residues long. After removal of 8 bases from V and 5 bases from J, the junction contained 25 bases not matched to a gene. CDR3 sequence (DNA): TGTGCCAGCTCCCGCCGACGTCTTCGGGACAGGGCTTTTTGGGACAATGAGCAGTTCTTC. Amino acids: CASSRRRLRDRAFWDNEQFF.

This clone was recorded once. The V gene is TRBV27, the J gene TRBJ1-2; no clear D. V shed 0 bases and J shed 7 bases, with 12 bases lying between them. Looked up from germline, CDR1 is MNHEY and CDR2 is SMNVEV (reference sequence). The CDR3 contains 14 residues. CDR3 sequence (DNA): TGTGCCAGCAGTTTATCTGGGTACCCCGGTGGCTACACCTTC. Translation gives CASSLSGYPGGYTF.

This clone was counted once. The chain carries TRBV7-8 and TRBJ2-5, with 7 bases matching TRBD2. The CDR3 extends over 16 amino acids. The V gene's germline CDR1 is SGHVS and CDR2 FQNEAQ. V lost 0 bases to trimming and J lost 1 base; unmatched junction nucleotides: 5. CDR3 DNA: TGTGCCAGCAGCTTAGCGTGGCGGGGGATCCAAGAGACCCAGTACTTC. Translation gives CASSLAWRGIQETQYF.

The V call is TRBV18, the J call TRBJ2-7; 8 positions agree with TRBD2. The CDR3 sequence is 13 residues long. V dropped 3 bases and J dropped 7; count of bases not matched to a gene: 5. Germline loops: CDR1 KGHSH, CDR2 LQKENI. The CDR3 is CASSPGLAGEQYV. CDR3 DNA sequence: TGTGCCAGCTCACCTGGACTAGCTGGAGAGCAGTACGTC.